This note documents a single T cell receptor (beta chain) sequence. The authors' processing: Nucleated cell counts were estimated from reference gene primer amplification. Repertoires were generated with immunoSEQ multiplex PCR, while TCRdb's copy carries only in-frame clones and drops some. V and J calls and clone size are those listed in that table; D and trimming were worked out from the DNA. The profile shows under 200,000 clones, around 67% of them singletons. This sample was included in a study of blood T cell repertoires in COVID-19. Study at large: In each case, the material was cDNA or gDNA derived from T cells, B-cell-depleted T cells, or PBMCs.

Between the trimmed V and J ends, which lost 0 bases and 0 bases, there was a span of 7 bases. The CDR3 is made up of 15 amino acids. Germline V gives CDR1 SGHNT, CDR2 YYREEE (reference sequence). The TCR originated in a woman of 80 years or more with acute or convalescent COVID-19. Input material: peripheral blood. The rearrangement uses TRBV5-4 and TRBJ2-1; tentative D call: TRBD2 (5 bases). CDR3 DNA: TGTGCCAGCAGCTTGGGGACTTTCTCCTACAATGAGCAGTTCTTC. Amino acid sequence: CASSLGTFSYNEQFF.